These 3 T cell receptor beta chains were all obtained from the same sample, sequenced in a study of cytomegalovirus exposure and HLA in healthy donors. Primers: 60 Vbeta forward and 13 Jbeta reverse. Assay: immunoSEQ multiplex PCR; the TCRdb copy retains only in-frame clones and omits some. This table lists some 41,000 clones. Material: PBMCs. The receptors originated from a young man in good health and CMV-seronegative.

V gene TRBV19 combines with J gene TRBJ2-7, with D perhaps matching TRBD1 (6 bases). The V gene's germline CDR1 is LNHDA and CDR2 SQIVND (reference sequence). The CDR3 is 16 amino acids. Deletions cut 4 bases from V and 1 base from J, with 17 bases between. This chain's CDR3 is CASSSPGHRPSYEQYF. The CDR3 DNA reads TGTGCCAGTAGTAGTCCGGGACACAGACCTTCCTACGAGCAGTACTTC.

The chain carries TRBV2 and TRBJ1-4; 9 bases fit TRBD1. The CDR3 consists of 19 residues. The germline CDR1 and CDR2 sequences are SNHLY and FYNNEI. V was pared by 4 bases and J by 3 bases, with 15 bases of the junction left unmatched. The CDR3 region is CASSVDGTGSLWANEKLFF. In DNA, the CDR3 is TGTGCCAGCAGTGTGGATGGGACAGGGTCTTTATGGGCTAATGAAAAACTGTTTTTT.

The chain employs TRBV6-6 and TRBJ1-2, with D hard to call. This CDR3 region has 14 residues. Per the germline V gene, CDR1 is MNHNY and CDR2 is SVGAGI (reference sequence). With 0 bases removed from V and 7 bases from J, the gap between germline ends came to 12 bases. This CDR3 reads CASSYSRELGGYTF. The CDR3 DNA reads as TGTGCCAGCAGTTACTCGCGGGAGCTGGGTGGCTACACCTTC.